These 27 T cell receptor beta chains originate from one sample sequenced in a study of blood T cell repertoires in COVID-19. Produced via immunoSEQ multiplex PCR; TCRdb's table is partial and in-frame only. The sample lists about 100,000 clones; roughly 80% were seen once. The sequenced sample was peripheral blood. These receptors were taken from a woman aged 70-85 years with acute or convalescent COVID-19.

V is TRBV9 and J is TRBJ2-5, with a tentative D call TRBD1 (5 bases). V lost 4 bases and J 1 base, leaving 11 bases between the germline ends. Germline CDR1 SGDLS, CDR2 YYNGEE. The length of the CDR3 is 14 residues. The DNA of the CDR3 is TGTGCCAGCAGCCCCGGACACCCCCAAGAGACCCAGTACTTC. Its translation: CASSPGHPQETQYF.

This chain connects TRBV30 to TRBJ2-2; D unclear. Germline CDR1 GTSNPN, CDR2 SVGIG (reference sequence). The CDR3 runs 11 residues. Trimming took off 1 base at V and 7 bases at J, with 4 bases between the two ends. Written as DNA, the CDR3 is TGTGCCTGGAGTGGAGTCGGGGAGCTGTTTTTT. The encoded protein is CAWSGVGELFF.

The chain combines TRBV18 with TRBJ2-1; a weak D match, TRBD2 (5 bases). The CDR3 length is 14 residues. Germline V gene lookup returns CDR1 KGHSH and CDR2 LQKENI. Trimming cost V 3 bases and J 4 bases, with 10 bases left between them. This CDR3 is CASSPKREYNEQFF. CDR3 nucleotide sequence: TGTGCCAGCTCACCGAAAAGGGAGTACAATGAGCAGTTCTTC.

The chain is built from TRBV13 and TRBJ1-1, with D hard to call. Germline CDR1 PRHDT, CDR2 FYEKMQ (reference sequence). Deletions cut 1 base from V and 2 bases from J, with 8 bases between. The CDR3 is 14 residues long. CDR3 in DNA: TGTGCCAGCAGCTTAGTTCGGGGAAACACTGAAGCTTTCTTT. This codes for CASSLVRGNTEAFF.

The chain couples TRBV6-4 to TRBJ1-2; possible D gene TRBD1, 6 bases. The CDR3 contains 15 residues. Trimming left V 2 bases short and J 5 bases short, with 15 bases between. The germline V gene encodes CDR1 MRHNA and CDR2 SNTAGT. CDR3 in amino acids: CASSDRPGHPYGYTF. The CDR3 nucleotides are TGTGCCAGCAGTGACCGTCCGGGACACCCATATGGCTACACCTTC.

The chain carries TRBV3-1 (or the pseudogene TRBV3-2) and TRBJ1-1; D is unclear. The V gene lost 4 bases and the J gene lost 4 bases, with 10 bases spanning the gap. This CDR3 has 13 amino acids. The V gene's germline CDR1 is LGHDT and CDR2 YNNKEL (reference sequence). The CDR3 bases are TGTGCCAGCAGCCTGCAGGAGGGCACTGAAGCTTTCTTT. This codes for CASSLQEGTEAFF.

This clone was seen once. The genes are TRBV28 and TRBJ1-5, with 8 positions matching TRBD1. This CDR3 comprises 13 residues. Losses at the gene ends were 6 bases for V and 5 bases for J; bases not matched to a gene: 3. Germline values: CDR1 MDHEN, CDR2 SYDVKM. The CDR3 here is CASRGQVDQPQHF. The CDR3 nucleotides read TGTGCCAGCAGGGGACAGGTTGATCAGCCCCAGCATTTT.

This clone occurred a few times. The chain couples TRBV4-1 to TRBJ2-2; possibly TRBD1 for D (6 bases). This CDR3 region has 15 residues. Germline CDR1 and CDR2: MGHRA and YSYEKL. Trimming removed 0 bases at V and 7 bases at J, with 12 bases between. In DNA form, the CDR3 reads TGCGCCAGCAGCCAAGATTCCAGGGGACGCGGGGAGCTGTTTTTT. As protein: CASSQDSRGRGELFF.

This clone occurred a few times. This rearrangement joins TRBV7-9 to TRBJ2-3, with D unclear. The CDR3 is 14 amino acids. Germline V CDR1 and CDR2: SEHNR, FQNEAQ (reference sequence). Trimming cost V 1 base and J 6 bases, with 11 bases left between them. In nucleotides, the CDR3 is TGTGCCAGCAGCTTAGTTCAGGCAACGGATACGCAGTATTTT. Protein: CASSLVQATDTQYF.

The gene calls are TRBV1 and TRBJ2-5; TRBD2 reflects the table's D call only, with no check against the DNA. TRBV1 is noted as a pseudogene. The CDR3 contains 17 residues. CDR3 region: CTSSPGLANARGETQYF. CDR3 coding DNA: TGCACCAGCAGCCCGGGACTAGCGAACGCCCGAGGAGAGACCCAGTACTTC.

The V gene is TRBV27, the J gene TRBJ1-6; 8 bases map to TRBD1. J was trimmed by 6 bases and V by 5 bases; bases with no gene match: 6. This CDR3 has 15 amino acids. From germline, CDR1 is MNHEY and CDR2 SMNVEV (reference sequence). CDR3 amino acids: CASSQGARSNSPLHF. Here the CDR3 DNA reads TGTGCCAGCAGTCAGGGGGCGAGAAGTAATTCACCCCTCCACTTT.

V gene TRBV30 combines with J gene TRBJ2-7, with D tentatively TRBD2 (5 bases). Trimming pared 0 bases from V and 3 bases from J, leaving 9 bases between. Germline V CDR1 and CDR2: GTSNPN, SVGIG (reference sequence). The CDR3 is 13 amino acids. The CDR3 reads CAWSVRDRYEQYF. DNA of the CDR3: TGTGCCTGGAGTGTACGGGATCGCTACGAGCAGTACTTC. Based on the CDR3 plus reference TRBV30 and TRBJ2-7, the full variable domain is SQTIHQWPATLVQPVGSPLSLECTVEGTSNPNLYWYRQAAGRGLQLLFYSVGIGQISSEVPQNLSASRPQDRQFILSSKKLLLSDSGFYLCAWSVRDRYEQYFGPGTRLTVT.

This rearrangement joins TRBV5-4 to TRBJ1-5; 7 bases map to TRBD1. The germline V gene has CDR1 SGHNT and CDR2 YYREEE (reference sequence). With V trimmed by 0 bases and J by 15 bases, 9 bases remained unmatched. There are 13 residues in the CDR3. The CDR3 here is CASSLDWGQRRHF. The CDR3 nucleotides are TGTGCCAGCAGCTTGGATTGGGGACAGAGGCGGCATTTT.

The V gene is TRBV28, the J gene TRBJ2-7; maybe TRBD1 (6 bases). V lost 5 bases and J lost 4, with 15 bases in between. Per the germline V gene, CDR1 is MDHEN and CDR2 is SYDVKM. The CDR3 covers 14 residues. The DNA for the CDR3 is TGTGCCAGCAGTCGTACCCTGACAGGATACGAGCAGTACGTC. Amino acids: CASSRTLTGYEQYV.

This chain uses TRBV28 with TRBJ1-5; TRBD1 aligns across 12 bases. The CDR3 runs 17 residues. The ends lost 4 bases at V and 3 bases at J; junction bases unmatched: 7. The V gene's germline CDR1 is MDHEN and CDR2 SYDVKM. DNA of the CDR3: TGTGCCAGCAGTTGGGGGACAGGGGGCCTTGACAATCAGCCCCAGCATTTT. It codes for CASSWGTGGLDNQPQHF.

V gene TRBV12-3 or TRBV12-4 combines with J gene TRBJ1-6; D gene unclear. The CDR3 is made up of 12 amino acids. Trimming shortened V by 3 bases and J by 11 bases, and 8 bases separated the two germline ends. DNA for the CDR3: TGTGCCAGCAGTTTCCCGAGAGCACCCCTCCACTTT. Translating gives CASSFPRAPLHF.

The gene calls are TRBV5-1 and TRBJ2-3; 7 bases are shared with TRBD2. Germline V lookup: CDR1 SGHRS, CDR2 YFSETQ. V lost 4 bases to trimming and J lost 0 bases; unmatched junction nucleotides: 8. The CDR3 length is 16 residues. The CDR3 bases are TGCGCCAGCAGCCCGGAGGGGCGGGGGAGCACAGATACGCAGTATTTT. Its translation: CASSPEGRGSTDTQYF.

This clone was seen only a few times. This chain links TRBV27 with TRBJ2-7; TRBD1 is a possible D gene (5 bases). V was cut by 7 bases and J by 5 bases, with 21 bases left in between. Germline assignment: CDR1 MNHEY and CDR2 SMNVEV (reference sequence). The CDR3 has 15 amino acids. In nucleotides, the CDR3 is TGTGCCAGCAATCCCAGGGCCGCCATCCCCAACGAGCAGTACGTC. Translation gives CASNPRAAIPNEQYV.

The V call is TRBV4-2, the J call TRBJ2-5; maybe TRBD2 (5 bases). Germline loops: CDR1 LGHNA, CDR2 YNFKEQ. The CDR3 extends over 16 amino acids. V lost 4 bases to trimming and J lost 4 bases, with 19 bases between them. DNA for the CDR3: TGTGCCAGCAGCCCCGGTGAAGGAGCGGTGGGAGAGACCCAGTACTTC. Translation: CASSPGEGAVGETQYF.

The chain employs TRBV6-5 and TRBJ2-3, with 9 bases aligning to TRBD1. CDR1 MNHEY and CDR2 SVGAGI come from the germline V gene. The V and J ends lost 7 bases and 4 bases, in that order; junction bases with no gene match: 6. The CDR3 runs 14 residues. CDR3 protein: CASKYRGRPDTQYF. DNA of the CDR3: TGTGCCAGCAAGTACAGGGGGCGCCCAGATACGCAGTATTTT.

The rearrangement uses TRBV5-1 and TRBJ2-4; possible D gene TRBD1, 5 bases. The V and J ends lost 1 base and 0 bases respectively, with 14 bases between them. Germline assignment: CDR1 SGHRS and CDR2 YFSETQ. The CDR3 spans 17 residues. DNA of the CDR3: TGCGCCAGCAGCTTGCTGAGACAGCATCTAGCCAAAAACATTCAGTACTTC. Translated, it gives CASSLLRQHLAKNIQYF.

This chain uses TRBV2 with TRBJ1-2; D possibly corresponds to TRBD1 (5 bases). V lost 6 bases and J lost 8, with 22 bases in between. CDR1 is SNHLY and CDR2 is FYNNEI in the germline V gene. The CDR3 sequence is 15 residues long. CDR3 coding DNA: TGTGCCAGCAGCGGTCAGCAGGGCGCGCTGGGGGGCTACACCTTC. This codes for CASSGQQGALGGYTF.

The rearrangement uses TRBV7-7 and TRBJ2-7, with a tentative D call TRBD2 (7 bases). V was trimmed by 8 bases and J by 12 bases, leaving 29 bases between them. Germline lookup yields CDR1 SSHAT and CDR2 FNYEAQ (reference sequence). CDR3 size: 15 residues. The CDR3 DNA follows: TGTGCCAGCTGCGGGGGCCGGGGGAACCTACGAATGGGGTACGTC. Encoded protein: CASCGGRGNLRMGYV.

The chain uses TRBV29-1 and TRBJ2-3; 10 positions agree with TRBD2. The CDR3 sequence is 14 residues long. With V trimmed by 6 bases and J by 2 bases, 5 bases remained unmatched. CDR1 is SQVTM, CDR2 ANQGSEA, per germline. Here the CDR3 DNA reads TGCAGCGTCCCGAGCGGGGGGGTCACAGATACGCAGTATTTT. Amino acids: CSVPSGGVTDTQYF.

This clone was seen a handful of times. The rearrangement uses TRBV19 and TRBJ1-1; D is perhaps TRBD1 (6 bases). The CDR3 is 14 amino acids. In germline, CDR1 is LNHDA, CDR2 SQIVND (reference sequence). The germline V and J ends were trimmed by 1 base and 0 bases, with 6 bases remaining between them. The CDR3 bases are TGTGCCAGTAGTATAGGACAGGTGAACACTGAAGCTTTCTTT. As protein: CASSIGQVNTEAFF. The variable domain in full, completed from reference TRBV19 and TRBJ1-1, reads DGGITQSPKYLFRKEGQNVTLSCEQNLNHDAMYWYRQDPGQGLRLIYYSQIVNDFQKGDIAEGYSVSREKKESFPLTVTSAQKNPTAFYLCASSIGQVNTEAFFGQGTRLTVV.

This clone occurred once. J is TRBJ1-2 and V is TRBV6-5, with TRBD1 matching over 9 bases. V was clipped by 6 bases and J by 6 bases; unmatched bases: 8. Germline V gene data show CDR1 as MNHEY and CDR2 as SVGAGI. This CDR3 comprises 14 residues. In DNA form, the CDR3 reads TGTGCCAGCAGCAGGACAACAGGGGGCAATGGCTACACCTTC. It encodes CASSRTTGGNGYTF.

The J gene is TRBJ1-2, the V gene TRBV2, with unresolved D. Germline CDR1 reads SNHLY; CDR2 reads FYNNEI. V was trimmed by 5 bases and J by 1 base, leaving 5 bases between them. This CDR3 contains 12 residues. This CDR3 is CASSLNNYGYTF. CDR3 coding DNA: TGTGCCAGCAGTCTAAATAACTATGGCTACACCTTC.